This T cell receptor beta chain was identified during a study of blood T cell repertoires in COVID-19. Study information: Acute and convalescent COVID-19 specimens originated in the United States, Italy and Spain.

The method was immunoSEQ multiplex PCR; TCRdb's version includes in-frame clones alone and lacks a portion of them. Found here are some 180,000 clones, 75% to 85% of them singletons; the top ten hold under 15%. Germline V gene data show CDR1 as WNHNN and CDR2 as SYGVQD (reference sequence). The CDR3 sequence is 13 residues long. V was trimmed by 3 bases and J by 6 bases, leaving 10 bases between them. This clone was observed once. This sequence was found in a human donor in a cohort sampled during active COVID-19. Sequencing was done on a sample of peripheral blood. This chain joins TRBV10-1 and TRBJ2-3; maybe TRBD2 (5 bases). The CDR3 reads CASSEQRWDTQYF. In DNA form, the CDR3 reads TGCGCCAGCAGTGAACAGCGGTGGGATACGCAGTATTTT.